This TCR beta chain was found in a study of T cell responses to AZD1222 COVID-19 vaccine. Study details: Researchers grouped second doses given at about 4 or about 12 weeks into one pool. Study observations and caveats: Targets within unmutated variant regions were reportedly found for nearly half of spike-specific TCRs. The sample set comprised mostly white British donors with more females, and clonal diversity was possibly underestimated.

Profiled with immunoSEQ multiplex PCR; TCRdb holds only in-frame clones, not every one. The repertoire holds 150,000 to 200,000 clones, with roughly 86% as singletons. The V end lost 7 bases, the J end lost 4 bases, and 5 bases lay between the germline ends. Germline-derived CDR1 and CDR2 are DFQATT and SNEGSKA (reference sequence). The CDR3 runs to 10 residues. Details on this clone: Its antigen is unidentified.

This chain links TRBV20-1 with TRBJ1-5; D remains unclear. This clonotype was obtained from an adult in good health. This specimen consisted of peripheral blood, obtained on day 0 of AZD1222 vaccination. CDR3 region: CSVDNQPQHF. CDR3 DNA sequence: TGCAGTGTTGATAATCAGCCCCAGCATTTT.